One sample yielded the 32 T cell receptor beta chains listed below, sequenced in a study of T cell responses to AZD1222 COVID-19 vaccine. Produced via immunoSEQ multiplex PCR; TCRdb's table is partial and in-frame only. Of approximately 160,000 clones in the sample, around nine tenths were seen once. This specimen consisted of peripheral blood, obtained on day 0 of AZD1222 vaccination. All receptors come from an adult in good health.

The chain links TRBV7-2 to TRBJ1-2, with a tentative D call TRBD1 (5 bases). V lost 6 bases and J lost 5, with 19 bases in between. Germline loops: CDR1 SGHTA, CDR2 FQGNSA. The CDR3 has 15 residues. The DNA of the CDR3 is TGTGCCAGCAGACCCCAGGTGGGGGAGGGTTATGGCTACACCTTC. This encodes CASRPQVGEGYGYTF.

The chain carries TRBV14 and TRBJ2-1, with 13 bases matching TRBD2. The CDR3 loop spans 17 amino acids. The V gene's germline CDR1 is SGHDN and CDR2 FVKESK. V trimming: 1 base; J trimming: 7 bases; junction bases outside the gene matches: 7. CDR3 bases: TGTGCCAGCAGCCAAGGTTGGAGACTAGCGGGGGGAAATGAGCAGTTCTTC. Protein sequence: CASSQGWRLAGGNEQFF.

This chain uses TRBV14 with TRBJ2-7; D remains unclear. The CDR3 length is 13 residues. V was clipped by 1 base and J by 3 bases, with 7 bases between them. Germline V gene data show CDR1 as SGHDN and CDR2 as FVKESK. CDR3 residues: CASSQARGYEQYF. DNA of the CDR3: TGTGCCAGCAGCCAAGCTAGAGGCTACGAGCAGTACTTC.

This chain's CDR3 is CASTKSPGGRTEAFF. DNA of the CDR3: TGCGCCAGCACCAAATCCCCAGGGGGAAGAACTGAAGCTTTCTTT. The rearrangement joins TRBV10-2 to TRBJ1-1; TRBD1 matches 7 bases. The germline V gene encodes CDR1 WSHSY and CDR2 SAAADI. V shed 7 bases and J 5 bases; nucleotides not matched to a gene: 13. This CDR3 is 15 amino acids long.

This chain uses TRBV20-1 with TRBJ1-1, with no clear D. From germline, CDR1 is DFQATT and CDR2 SNEGSKA (reference sequence). Trimming removed 5 bases from V and 6 bases from J, with 10 bases in between. This CDR3 has 11 amino acids. CDR3 nucleotides: TGCAGTGCTTGGACCGCCCCTGAAGCTTTCTTT. Amino acid sequence: CSAWTAPEAFF.

The chain employs TRBV5-1 and TRBJ2-4, with TRBD1 identical over 7 bases. Germline V gives CDR1 SGHRS, CDR2 YFSETQ. This CDR3 spans 13 amino acids. Losses at the gene ends were 3 bases for V and 6 bases for J; bases not matched to a gene: 3. CDR3 DNA: TGCGCCAGCAGCTCTCGACAGGGAAACATTCAGTACTTC. It codes for CASSSRQGNIQYF.

The chain is built from TRBV9 and TRBJ2-1; 10 positions match TRBD2. Germline CDR1 is SGDLS and CDR2 is YYNGEE. CDR3 length: 15 amino acids. The ends lost 0 bases at V and 3 bases at J; junction bases unmatched: 0. The CDR3 bases are TGTGCCAGCAGCGTAGTAGCGGGGGGCTACAATGAGCAGTTCTTC. Translation gives CASSVVAGGYNEQFF.

The chain links TRBV29-1 to TRBJ1-2; 9 bases match TRBD1. The CDR3 runs 17 residues. Per the germline V gene, CDR1 is SQVTM and CDR2 is ANQGSEA. The junction had 16 bases not matched to a gene; V was cut back by 4 bases and J by 4 bases. CDR3: CSVVIETGGRDGYGYTF. In DNA form, the CDR3 reads TGCAGCGTTGTTATTGAGACAGGGGGTCGTGACGGCTATGGCTACACCTTC.

The sample holds one count of this clone. This chain connects TRBV7-2 to TRBJ2-3; D call uncertain. The CDR3 sequence is 13 residues long. Germline values: CDR1 SGHTA, CDR2 FQGNSA. The V end lost 5 bases, the J end lost 3 bases, and 9 bases lay between the germline ends. As DNA, the CDR3 is TGTGCCAGCAGCCTATCATGGACAGATACGCAGTATTTT. Protein sequence: CASSLSWTDTQYF.

The chain is built from TRBV7-9 and TRBJ1-6; D may be TRBD1 (5 bases). CDR1 is SEHNR, CDR2 FQNEAQ, per germline (reference sequence). CDR3 length: 17 residues. Between the trimmed V and J ends, which lost 3 bases and 0 bases, there was a span of 12 bases. The CDR3 sequence is CASSFVSGGSYNSPLHF. The CDR3 DNA is TGTGCCAGCAGCTTCGTCTCGGGGGGCTCCTATAATTCACCCCTCCACTTT.

The chain has TRBV6-5 and TRBJ2-5; no reliable D call. CDR1 and CDR2 from the germline V gene are MNHEY and SVGAGI. This CDR3 has 13 residues. Between the trimmed V and J ends, which lost 5 bases and 7 bases, there was a span of 14 bases. The CDR3 is CASSPDQRGTQYF. The CDR3 bases are TGTGCCAGCAGTCCGGACCAGCGAGGGACCCAGTACTTC.

In its sample, this clone was seen a few times. This sequence joins TRBV6-5 and TRBJ2-7; D may be TRBD1 or TRBD2 (5 bases each). The V and J ends lost 0 bases and 6 bases respectively, with 18 bases between them. The CDR3 has 16 amino acids. The V gene's germline CDR1 is MNHEY and CDR2 SVGAGI. The CDR3 DNA sequence: TGTGCCAGCAGTTACTCGAGAGGGACCGGCGAAGGCGAGCAGTACTTC. Protein sequence: CASSYSRGTGEGEQYF.

The chain is built from TRBV27 and TRBJ2-7, with 7 bases that match TRBD2. The CDR3 loop spans 15 amino acids. J gave up 4 bases and V 6 bases, and 12 bases lay outside the gene matches. Germline CDR1 reads MNHEY; CDR2 reads SMNVEV (reference sequence). CDR3 coding DNA: TGTGCCAGCAGGGGGACCGGGACTACGCGATACGAGCAGTACTTC. Residues: CASRGTGTTRYEQYF.

The rearrangement links TRBV19 to TRBJ1-5, with 7 bases aligning to TRBD1. CDR3 size: 16 residues. Looked up from germline, CDR1 is LNHDA and CDR2 is SQIVND (reference sequence). V shed 1 base and J 0 bases; nucleotides not matched to a gene: 3. CDR3 region: CASSIGTGNSNQPQHF. In nucleotides, the CDR3 is TGTGCCAGTAGTATAGGGACAGGAAATAGCAATCAGCCCCAGCATTTT.

The V and J genes are TRBV5-8 and TRBJ1-4, with D perhaps TRBD1 (6 bases). Germline assignment: CDR1 SGHTS and CDR2 YDEGEE. V was trimmed by 3 bases and J by 8 bases, leaving 14 bases between them. The CDR3 covers 14 residues. CDR3 sequence reads: CASSSNRVEEKLFF. The CDR3 nucleotides are TGTGCCAGCAGCTCCAACAGGGTGGAGGAAAAACTGTTTTTT.

The chain couples TRBV25-1 to TRBJ2-3; D call uncertain. Germline CDR1 MGHDK, CDR2 SYGVNS. The V end was cut by 2 bases, the J end by 0 bases, with 15 bases between. The CDR3 is 17 amino acids. CDR3 in DNA: TGTGCCAGCAGTGAACCCACTCCCCTTGCTAGCACAGATACGCAGTATTTT. Translated, it gives CASSEPTPLASTDTQYF.

A single count supports this clone. The rearrangement joins TRBV25-1 to TRBJ1-2; D gene uncertain. The CDR3 consists of 12 residues. The germline CDR1 and CDR2 sequences are MGHDK and SYGVNS. V lost 2 bases to trimming and J lost 5 bases, with 6 bases between them. CDR3 sequence: CASSEEFYGYTF. The CDR3 DNA sequence: TGTGCCAGCAGTGAAGAGTTTTATGGCTACACCTTC.

Written as DNA, the CDR3 is TGTGCCAGTAGGGCGGACCACGACAATCAGCCCCAGCATTTT. Translated, it gives CASRADHDNQPQHF. J is TRBJ1-5 and V is TRBV19; unclear D gene. In germline, CDR1 is LNHDA, CDR2 SQIVND (reference sequence). CDR3 length: 14 residues. The V end lost 6 bases, the J end lost 3 bases, and 12 bases lay between the germline ends.

The chain is built from TRBV30 and TRBJ2-3; possibly TRBD1 for D (5 bases). The V end lost 0 bases, the J end lost 3 bases, and 16 bases lay between the germline ends. CDR1 GTSNPN and CDR2 SVGIG come from the germline V gene (reference sequence). The CDR3 contains 16 residues. DNA of the CDR3: TGTGCCTGGAGTGTATTACAGAGGCCAGGGACAGATACGCAGTATTTT. This sequence encodes CAWSVLQRPGTDTQYF.

This clone was recorded only once. The chain combines TRBV7-6 with TRBJ1-2, with D unresolved. Trimming stripped 5 bases from V and 5 bases from J, with 15 bases between. The germline V gene encodes CDR1 SGHVS and CDR2 FNYEAQ. The CDR3 runs 14 residues. The CDR3 loop reads CASSPWRETYGYTF. The CDR3, as DNA: TGTGCCAGCAGCCCCTGGAGGGAGACGTATGGCTACACCTTC. Complete variable domain (other parts from reference TRBV7-6 and TRBJ1-2): GAGVSQSPRYKVTKRGQDVALRCDPISGHVSLYWYRQALGQGPEFLTYFNYEAQQDKSGLPNDRFSAERPEGSISTLTIQRTEQRDSAMYRCASSPWRETYGYTFGSGTRLTVV.

The CDR3 here is CASTKEINEKLFF. CDR3 nucleotides: TGTGCCAGCACGAAGGAGATTAATGAAAAACTGTTTTTT. The chain recombines TRBV6-5 with TRBJ1-4; no definite D call. The CDR3 sequence is 13 residues long. Trimming cost V 7 bases and J 4 bases, with 10 bases left between them. Per germline, CDR1 MNHEY and CDR2 SVGAGI.

V usage is TRBV6-4 and J usage is TRBJ1-5, with D perhaps TRBD1 (6 bases). V dropped 7 bases and J dropped 0 bases, with 22 bases sitting between them. The germline gives CDR1 MRHNA, CDR2 SNTAGT. This CDR3 is 18 amino acids long. CDR3 coding DNA: TGTGCCAGCACCAGAGGGGGACCCGGGTTCTATAGCAATCAGCCCCAGCATTTT. Translated: CASTRGGPGFYSNQPQHF.

The gene calls are TRBV7-9 and TRBJ1-3; possibly TRBD1 for D (5 bases). The CDR3 is 15 amino acids. Germline CDR1 reads SEHNR; CDR2 reads FQNEAQ (reference sequence). V lost 8 bases to trimming and J lost 0 bases, with 14 bases between them. The CDR3: CASGPGRISGNTIYF. CDR3 coding DNA: TGTGCCAGCGGGCCGGGACGGATCTCTGGAAACACCATATATTTT.

V and J are TRBV18 and TRBJ2-1; TRBD1 aligns across 7 bases. J was trimmed by 0 bases and V by 3 bases; bases with no gene match: 5. Germline assignment: CDR1 KGHSH and CDR2 LQKENI. This CDR3 has 16 residues. The CDR3 is CASSPGTADSYNEQFF. The CDR3 DNA is TGTGCCAGCTCACCCGGGACAGCAGACTCCTACAATGAGCAGTTCTTC. The whole variable domain, remainder taken from reference TRBV18 and TRBJ2-1, is NAGVMQNPRHLVRRRGQEARLRCSPMKGHSHVYWYRQLPEEGLKFMVYLQKENIIDESGMPKERFSAEFPKEGPSILRIQQVVRGDSAAYFCASSPGTADSYNEQFFGPGTRLTVL.

The chain uses TRBV9 and TRBJ2-3, with a weak D call TRBD1 (8 bases). Germline CDR1 and CDR2: SGDLS and YYNGEE. CDR3 length: 16 amino acids. Trimming shortened V by 4 bases and J by 4 bases, and 19 bases separated the two germline ends. The CDR3 spells CASSQGAGARSDTQYF. The CDR3 DNA reads as TGTGCCAGCAGCCAGGGGGCGGGGGCGCGATCAGATACGCAGTATTTT.

The chain links TRBV30 to TRBJ1-1; maybe TRBD1 (6 bases). V was cut by 3 bases and J by 2 bases, with 13 bases left in between. Looked up from germline, CDR1 is GTSNPN and CDR2 is SVGIG (reference sequence). The CDR3 spans 14 residues. Here the CDR3 reads CAWSARTDNTEAFF. Here the CDR3 DNA reads TGTGCCTGGAGCGCACGGACAGACAACACTGAAGCTTTCTTT.

The chain couples TRBV5-1 to TRBJ2-7; 11 positions agree with TRBD1. The germline CDR1 and CDR2 sequences are SGHRS and YFSETQ. The ends lost 3 bases at V and 1 base at J; junction bases unmatched: 6. The CDR3 is 16 residues long. The CDR3: CASSSRTGGASYEQYF. In DNA, the CDR3 is TGCGCCAGCAGCTCCAGGACAGGGGGCGCATCCTACGAGCAGTACTTC. Full variable domain (rest looked up from reference TRBV5-1 and TRBJ2-7): KAGVTQTPRYLIKTRGQQVTLSCSPISGHRSVSWYQQTPGQGLQFLFEYFSETQRNKGNFPGRFSGRQFSNSRSEMNVSTLELGDSALYLCASSSRTGGASYEQYFGPGTRLTVT.

V usage is TRBV7-2 and J usage is TRBJ2-7; TRBD1 matches at 7 bases. This CDR3 contains 19 residues. Germline V gives CDR1 SGHTA, CDR2 FQGNSA. Germline trimming cut 0 bases from V and 3 bases from J; bases unmatched to any gene: 17. This chain's CDR3 is CASSLARPGTGTAIYEQYF. The CDR3, as DNA: TGTGCCAGCAGCTTAGCCCGCCCTGGAACCGGGACAGCCATCTACGAGCAGTACTTC.

This clone was seen a single time. The chain links TRBV5-1 to TRBJ1-1, with 7 positions matching TRBD1. This CDR3 is built from 13 residues. Germline V gives CDR1 SGHRS, CDR2 YFSETQ. The V segment lost 4 bases and the J segment 4 bases; nucleotides outside the gene matches: 4. The CDR3 spells CASSQQGLTEAFF. The CDR3 coding sequence is TGCGCCAGCAGCCAACAGGGGCTCACTGAAGCTTTCTTT.

This chain uses TRBV4-1 with TRBJ1-5; 10 nucleotides match TRBD1. CDR3 length: 15 amino acids. Trimming removed 1 base from V and 6 bases from J; junction bases left unmatched: 3. CDR1 is MGHRA and CDR2 is YSYEKL in the germline V gene. CDR3 coding DNA: TGCGCCAGCAGCCAAGGACAGGGGGCAGGTCAGCCCCAGCATTTT. It encodes CASSQGQGAGQPQHF.

The CDR3 nucleotides read TGTGCCAGCAGCCGACGACCTAACTCTGGAAACACCATATATTTT. The encoded protein is CASSRRPNSGNTIYF. The rearrangement links TRBV6-2 or TRBV6-3 to TRBJ1-3; D is uncertain. The V gene's germline CDR1 is MNHEY and CDR2 SVGEGT. V dropped 6 bases and J dropped 0 bases, with 12 bases sitting between them. The CDR3 sequence is 15 residues long.

The chain carries TRBV5-4 and TRBJ2-5; either TRBD1 or TRBD2 may fit D (5 bases each). Germline CDR1 reads SGHNT; CDR2 reads YYREEE (reference sequence). This CDR3 is 16 amino acids long. The V end was cut by 4 bases, the J end by 4 bases, with 20 bases between. For the CDR3, the DNA is TGTGCCAGCAGCCAATCCGGGGCAGGGTCGGGAGAGACCCAGTACTTC. Translation: CASSQSGAGSGETQYF.